The source of this TCR beta chain is a study of regulatory T cells in long-lasting Graves disease. This clonotype came up many times. Arm-PCR of CDR3 regions with iRepertoire HTBI primers generated TCR beta libraries. TCRdb passed the multiplex PCR reads through MiXCR, listing each CDR3 protein once. Among 400,000 to 500,000 distinct CDR3 sequences listed, 14% to 15% were seen once. Time point defined: newly diagnosed GD, antithyroid drugs for less than 3 months. From PBMCs, RNA was extracted and then used to make the TCR library. This sample also appeared in a second study, on T cells in Graves' hyperthyroidism and ophthalmopathy.

This specimen consisted of peripheral blood mononuclear cells (PBMCs), obtained at new diagnosis, from a patient treated with antithyroid drugs. The receptor comes from a woman in her thirties with Graves disease.

The CDR3 sequence: CSVESARATQYF. CDR3 DNA sequence: TGCAGCGTTGAATCGGCGAGAGCGACCCAGTACTTC. V and J are TRBV29-1 and TRBJ2-5; D not resolved. The germline CDR1 and CDR2 sequences are SQVTM and ANQGSEA. Deletions cut 2 bases from V and 7 bases from J, with 11 bases between. The CDR3 loop spans 12 amino acids.